The 15 T cell receptor beta chains given below trace back to one sample, sequenced in a study of T-cell memory formation after mild COVID-19. TCRdb used MiXCR to reprocess the 5' RACE reads, holding one entry per CDR3 protein. The table has approximately 88,000 distinct CDR3 sequences, around 27% seen once. The sequencing sample was made of PBMCs or a T cell subset sorted from them (not recorded which). These receptors all stem from a man younger than 35 who had mild COVID-19 (a few samples of this study predate the infection). Cell type and time point are not known.

CDR3 in amino acids: CAISDDRPPAPTDTQYF. The CDR3 DNA sequence: TGTGCCATCAGTGATGACCGGCCTCCCGCCCCGACAGATACGCAGTATTTT. V gene TRBV10-3 combines with J gene TRBJ2-3; D not resolved. Germline loops: CDR1 ENHRY, CDR2 SYGVKD. The CDR3 has 17 amino acids. Trimming took 3 bases from V and 3 from J, leaving 19 bases between them.

This chain joins TRBV4-1 and TRBJ1-4; 7 nucleotides align to TRBD1. The germline V gene has CDR1 MGHRA and CDR2 YSYEKL. There are 15 residues in the CDR3. After removal of 3 bases from V and 4 bases from J, the junction contained 5 bases not matched to a gene. The CDR3, as DNA: TGCGCCAGCAGCCAGGAAACAGGGGTTAATGAAAAACTGTTTTTT. Residues: CASSQETGVNEKLFF.

This clonotype was recorded a few times. The chain couples TRBV7-9 to TRBJ1-2; D unresolved. The CDR3 contains 18 residues. The V end lost 4 bases, the J end lost 2 bases, and 23 bases lay between the germline ends. Germline V CDR1 and CDR2: SEHNR, FQNEAQ (reference sequence). CDR3 nucleotide sequence: TGTGCCAGCAGCTCCACCTCCCTCCTTGACGGAATAAACTATGGCTACACCTTC. Its translation is CASSSTSLLDGINYGYTF.

A few counts support this clonotype. The chain links TRBV7-9 to TRBJ1-2; D call uncertain. The germline CDR1 and CDR2 sequences are SEHNR and FQNEAQ (reference sequence). V gave up 2 bases and J gave up 4 bases, with 8 bases separating them. This CDR3 spans 13 amino acids. The chain's CDR3 is CASSLYGAYGYTF. For the CDR3, the DNA is TGTGCCAGCAGCTTATACGGAGCCTATGGCTACACCTTC.

This clonotype has just a few counts. V gene TRBV9 combines with J gene TRBJ1-2; 7 nucleotides agree with TRBD1. J lost 5 bases, V lost 3 bases, and 16 bases had no gene match. Germline CDR1 SGDLS, CDR2 YYNGEE. The CDR3 totals 17 residues. The CDR3 DNA reads as TGTGCCAGCAGCGACGCCTCAAACAGGGGCCCCAGTTATGGCTACACCTTC. Protein: CASSDASNRGPSYGYTF.

The CDR3 spells CASSLSGTLEKLFF. The DNA for the CDR3 is TGTGCCAGCAGCTTATCCGGGACGCTGGAAAAACTGTTTTTT. The chain couples TRBV11-2 to TRBJ1-4; tentative D call: TRBD1 (5 bases). This CDR3 has 14 residues. The ends were cut back, 2 bases at V and 8 bases at J, with 12 bases in the middle. From germline, CDR1 is SGHAT and CDR2 FQNNGV.

The genes are TRBV11-2 and TRBJ2-5, with D perhaps matching TRBD1 or TRBD2 (5 bases each). The CDR3 spans 14 residues. In germline, CDR1 is SGHAT, CDR2 FQNNGV. V lost 3 bases, J lost 2 bases, and 10 bases lay in between. The chain's CDR3 is CASSLNGAQETQYF. CDR3 nucleotide sequence: TGTGCCAGCAGCTTGAACGGGGCTCAAGAGACCCAGTACTTC. The entire variable domain, with the rest obtained from reference TRBV11-2 and TRBJ2-5, is as follows: EAGVAQSPRYKIIEKRQSVAFWCNPISGHATLYWYQQILGQGPKLLIQFQNNGVVDDSQLPKDRFSAERLKGVDSTLKIQPAKLEDSAVYLCASSLNGAQETQYFGPGTRLLVL.

This chain links TRBV4-1 with TRBJ2-1, with TRBD2 matching over 8 bases. The V gene end was trimmed by 0 bases and the J gene end by 3 bases; junction bases not matched to a gene: 7. The CDR3 spans 17 residues. CDR1 MGHRA and CDR2 YSYEKL come from the germline V gene. CDR3 coding DNA: TGCGCCAGCAGCCAAGATTTCCCGGGGGGGATCTACAATGAGCAGTTCTTC. Translating gives CASSQDFPGGIYNEQFF.

This clonotype appeared a few times. The V and J genes are TRBV3-1 and TRBJ2-1; the D gene is possibly TRBD2 (7 bases). Looked up from germline, CDR1 is LGHDT and CDR2 is YNNKEL (reference sequence). CDR3 length: 15 residues. Trimming removed 2 bases from V and 4 bases from J, with 12 bases in between. The CDR3 sequence is CASSQRGGEYNEQFF. The DNA of the CDR3 is TGTGCCAGCAGCCAAAGGGGGGGCGAGTACAATGAGCAGTTCTTC.

J is TRBJ2-7 and V is TRBV7-9, with D perhaps TRBD1 (7 bases). Trimming left V 6 bases short and J 7 bases short, with 13 bases between. Germline-derived CDR1 and CDR2 are SEHNR and FQNEAQ (reference sequence). The CDR3 runs 12 residues. As DNA, the CDR3 is TGTGCCAGCAGGCCAGGGGGAGGTGAGCAGTACTTC. It specifies CASRPGGGEQYF. The full variable domain, in which reference TRBV7-9 and TRBJ2-7 provide the parts outside the CDR3, is DTGVSQNPRHKITKRGQNVTFRCDPISEHNRLYWYRQTLGQGPEFLTYFQNEAQLEKSRLLSDRFSAERPKGSFSTLEIQRTEQGDSAMYLCASRPGGGEQYFGPGTRLTVT.

This chain links TRBV4-3 with TRBJ2-7; a possible D gene is TRBD2 (6 bases). V gave up 6 bases and J gave up 6 bases, with 21 bases separating them. The CDR3 spans 15 residues. Per germline, CDR1 LGHNA and CDR2 YSLEER. CDR3 sequence reads: CASRTCPGTPFEQYF. CDR3 DNA: TGCGCCAGCAGGACCTGCCCCGGGACTCCTTTCGAGCAGTACTTC.

This clonotype appeared a few times. The V call is TRBV28, the J call TRBJ2-5; D perhaps matches TRBD1 (6 bases). Germline CDR1 is MDHEN and CDR2 is SYDVKM. The CDR3 length is 15 residues. V shed 4 bases and J shed 1 base, with 13 bases lying between them. CDR3 sequence: CASSSLDSTQETQYF. CDR3 sequence (DNA): TGTGCCAGCAGTTCGTTGGACAGTACCCAAGAGACCCAGTACTTC.

For this clonotype: Sequence at one end of the junction differs from germline and may be a read error. J is TRBJ2-1 and V is TRBV6-5; TRBD2 is a possible D gene (6 bases). Germline CDR1 MNHEY, CDR2 SVGAGI. The CDR3 runs 16 residues. The CDR3 is CASSNSYGSGYNEQFF. As DNA, the CDR3 is TGTGCCAGCAGTAACTCGTATGGTAGCGGTTACAATGAGCAGTTCTTC.

The chain uses TRBV4-1 and TRBJ2-5, with D perhaps matching TRBD1 (5 bases). Germline V gene data show CDR1 as MGHRA and CDR2 as YSYEKL. V was clipped by 2 bases and J by 4 bases, with 17 bases between them. The CDR3 loop spans 16 amino acids. CDR3 coding DNA: TGCGCCAGCAGCCAATCACAGGCTCCCCCTCGAGAGACCCAGTACTTC. It codes for CASSQSQAPPRETQYF.

This clonotype has just a few counts. The chain carries TRBV7-9 and TRBJ2-2; D not certain. The germline V gene has CDR1 SEHNR and CDR2 FQNEAQ (reference sequence). The ends were cut back, 5 bases at V and 0 bases at J, with 7 bases in the middle. This CDR3 is built from 14 residues. CDR3 coding DNA: TGTGCCAGCAGCCCAGCAGCGAACACCGGGGAGCTGTTTTTT. Its protein is CASSPAANTGELFF. Full variable domain (rest looked up from reference TRBV7-9 and TRBJ2-2): DTGVSQNPRHKITKRGQNVTFRCDPISEHNRLYWYRQTLGQGPEFLTYFQNEAQLEKSRLLSDRFSAERPKGSFSTLEIQRTEQGDSAMYLCASSPAANTGELFFGEGSRLTVL.